This is a list of T cell receptor beta chains from one sample in a study of esophageal squamous cell carcinoma under preoperative chemotherapy. TCRdb redid the calling of the PCR reads with MiXCR, one entry per CDR3 protein. The sample shows 10,000 to 15,000 distinct CDR3 sequences, roughly half of them seen only once. The sample was gathered from a patient given preoperative chemotherapy. Receptors originate from a human donor with esophageal squamous cell carcinoma. The donor label of this sample is uncertain. CDR3s include the opening cysteine and the closing phenylalanine or tryptophan. A D gene is named only where the DNA matches it firmly. Size values are once, few and many counts, or a class for expanded clones, and some rows have none.

CARGWGGRDQETQYF TGTGCCAGGGGTTGGGGGGGGCGTGACCAAGAGACCCAGTACTTC - TRBV6-1 - TRBJ2-5
CASSDTSGTDTQYF TGTGCCAGCAGTGACACTAGCGGGACAGATACGCAGTATTTT few TRBV6-4 TRBD2 TRBJ2-3
CASSPDRYSYEQFF TGTGCCAGCAGCCCCGACAGATATTCCTACGAGCAGTTCTTC - TRBV7-2 - TRBJ2-1
CASSLNQETQYF TGTGCCAGCAGCTTAAACCAAGAGACCCAGTACTTC - TRBV7-2 - TRBJ2-5
CASSGDRFTEAFF TGTGCCAGCAGTGGGGACAGGTTCACTGAAGCTTTCTTT many TRBV6-1 TRBD1 TRBJ1-1
CASRTAGAGTDALYF TGTGCCAGCAGGACAGCAGGGGCGGGGACAGATGCGCTGTATTTT - TRBV6-1 - TRBJ2-2
CASSEGLGVNEQFF TGTGCCAGCAGTGAAGGGCTAGGGGTCAATGAGCAGTTCTTC - TRBV6-1 - TRBJ2-1
CASSPMSTGYSPLHF TGTGCCAGCAGTCCCATGTCCACAGGGTATTCACCCCTCCACTTT medium-sized TRBV6-1 - TRBJ1-6
CASSSGGSDKDTQYF TGTGCCAGCAGTTCTGGCGGGAGTGATAAAGATACGCAGTATTTT few TRBV6-5 TRBD2 TRBJ2-3
CASSNRGLNTGELFF TGTGCCAGCAGTAACAGGGGCCTGAACACCGGGGAGCTGTTTTTT many TRBV7-8 TRBD1 TRBJ2-2
CASSEGLAILPEQFF TGTGCCAGCAGTGAGGGACTAGCGATTCTTCCGGAGCAGTTCTTC few TRBV6-1 TRBD2 TRBJ2-1
CASSFGGEEQFF TGTGCCAGCAGCTTTGGAGGGGAGGAGCAGTTCTTC many TRBV7-8 - TRBJ2-1
CASREPGQGVEQYF TGTGCCAGCAGGGAACCGGGACAGGGAGTCGAGCAGTACTTC few TRBV6-1 TRBD1 TRBJ2-7
CASSSRGVYNEQFF TGTGCCAGCAGCTCGCGGGGGGTCTACAATGAGCAGTTCTTC - TRBV7-2 TRBD2 TRBJ2-1
CASSLEGNEQFF TGTGCCAGCTCGCTTGAGGGGAATGAGCAGTTCTTC once TRBV7-2 - TRBJ2-1
CASRGLGNEQFF TGTGCCAGCAGGGGCCTTGGCAATGAGCAGTTCTTC large TRBV7-2 - TRBJ2-1
CASSHLGPGTWNEQFF TGTGCCAGCAGCCATTTGGGGCCGGGCACTTGGAATGAGCAGTTCTTC few TRBV7-2 - TRBJ2-1
CASSRHSGGETQYF TGTGCCAGCAGTAGACACTCCGGGGGAGAGACCCAGTACTTC medium-sized TRBV6-1 - TRBJ2-5
CASSYSVSRVSYEQYF TGTGCCAGCAGTTACAGCGTTTCCCGGGTCTCCTACGAGCAGTACTTC medium-sized TRBV6-6 - TRBJ2-7
CASNPGGTITYEQFF TGTGCCAGCAATCCGGGGGGGACCATAACCTACGAGCAGTTCTTC - TRBV7-2 TRBD2 TRBJ2-1
CASSEQGLNYNEQFF TGTGCCAGCAGTGAACAGGGTTTGAACTACAATGAGCAGTTCTTC - TRBV6-1 - TRBJ2-1
CAGSGGCDGETQYF TGTGCGGGGAGCGGGGGTTGCGACGGGGAGACCCAGTACTTC - TRBV14 TRBD2 TRBJ2-5
CASSFDVSSYNEQFF TGTGCCAGCAGCTTCGACGTGAGCTCCTACAATGAGCAGTTCTTC few TRBV7-2 - TRBJ2-1
CASSVEMAGELFF TGTGCCAGCAGTGTTGAGATGGCCGGGGAGCTGTTTTTT few TRBV6-1 - TRBJ2-2
CASSASLQETQFF TGTGCCAGCAGCGCCTCCCTTCAAGAGACCCAGTTCTTC few TRBV6-1 - TRBJ2-1
CASSVDGDSYNEQFF TGTGCCAGCAGTGTTGACGGAGACTCCTACAATGAGCAGTTCTTC - TRBV6-1 - TRBJ2-1
CASRGGLGSDTQYF TGCGCCAGCAGGGGGGGGTTAGGCTCAGACACGCAGTATTTC - TRBV10-2 TRBD2 TRBJ2-3
CASSSPGHKSSYEQFF TGTGCCAGCAGCTCACCGGGACACAAGAGCTCCTACGAGCAGTTCTTC few TRBV6-1 - TRBJ2-1
CASSEGVGTGTQFF - - TRBV6-1 - TRBJ2-3
CASRFREPVCKDTQYF TGTGCCAGCAGGTTCCGTGAGCCTGTGTGCAAAGATACGCAGTACTTT - TRBV6-1 - TRBJ2-5
CASSAGTGAKDTQYF TGTGCCAGCAGCGCGGGGACAGGGGCGAAAGATACGCAGTATTTC - TRBV6-1 TRBD1 TRBJ2-4
CASSTRGTSGPVVYEQYF TGTGCCAGCAGCACCCGAGGGACTAGCGGGCCGGTAGTTTACGAGCAGTACTTC - TRBV7-2 TRBD2 TRBJ2-7
CASRVSKVLNF TGTGCCAGCAGGGTGTCAAAGGTCCTGAACTTC - TRBV6-1 - TRBJ2-5
CGSRTGNTDKQFF TGTGGCAGCCGGACTGGGAACACCGATAAGCAGTTCTTC - TRBV6-1 - TRBJ2-1
CAGGPGGGDKETQYF TGTGCCGGGGGGCCGGGGGGGGGTGACAAAGAGACGCAGTACTTC - TRBV10-3 TRBD2 TRBJ2-4
CASSFGFRAAQNEQFF TGTGCCAGCAGCTTCGGGTTTAGGGCAGCACAGAATGAGCAGTTCTTC many TRBV7-2 - TRBJ2-1
CASSEDVETQYF TGTGCCAGCAGTGAAGACGTAGAGACGCAGTACTTC - TRBV6-1 - TRBJ2-7
CASSLGTGYTGELFF TGTGCCAGCAGCTTAGGGACAGGATACACTGGGGAGCTGTTTTTT - TRBV7-6 TRBD1 TRBJ2-2
CASSPSGVQYF TGTGCCAGCAGCCCTTCGGGGGTGCAGTACTTC many TRBV7-2 - TRBJ2-7
CASSPAGVTDTQYF TGTGCCAGCAGCCCTGCGGGGGTCACAGATACGCAGTATTTT - TRBV7-2 TRBD2 TRBJ2-3
CASSEEAGGYNEQYF TGTGCCAGCAGTGAAGAAGCGGGAGGATACAATGAGCAGTACTTC few TRBV6-1 TRBD2 TRBJ2-7
CASSPGDYSSDTQYF TGTGCCAGCAGTCCTGGGGACTACTCGTCGGACACCCAGTACTTC - TRBV7-2 TRBD2 TRBJ2-4